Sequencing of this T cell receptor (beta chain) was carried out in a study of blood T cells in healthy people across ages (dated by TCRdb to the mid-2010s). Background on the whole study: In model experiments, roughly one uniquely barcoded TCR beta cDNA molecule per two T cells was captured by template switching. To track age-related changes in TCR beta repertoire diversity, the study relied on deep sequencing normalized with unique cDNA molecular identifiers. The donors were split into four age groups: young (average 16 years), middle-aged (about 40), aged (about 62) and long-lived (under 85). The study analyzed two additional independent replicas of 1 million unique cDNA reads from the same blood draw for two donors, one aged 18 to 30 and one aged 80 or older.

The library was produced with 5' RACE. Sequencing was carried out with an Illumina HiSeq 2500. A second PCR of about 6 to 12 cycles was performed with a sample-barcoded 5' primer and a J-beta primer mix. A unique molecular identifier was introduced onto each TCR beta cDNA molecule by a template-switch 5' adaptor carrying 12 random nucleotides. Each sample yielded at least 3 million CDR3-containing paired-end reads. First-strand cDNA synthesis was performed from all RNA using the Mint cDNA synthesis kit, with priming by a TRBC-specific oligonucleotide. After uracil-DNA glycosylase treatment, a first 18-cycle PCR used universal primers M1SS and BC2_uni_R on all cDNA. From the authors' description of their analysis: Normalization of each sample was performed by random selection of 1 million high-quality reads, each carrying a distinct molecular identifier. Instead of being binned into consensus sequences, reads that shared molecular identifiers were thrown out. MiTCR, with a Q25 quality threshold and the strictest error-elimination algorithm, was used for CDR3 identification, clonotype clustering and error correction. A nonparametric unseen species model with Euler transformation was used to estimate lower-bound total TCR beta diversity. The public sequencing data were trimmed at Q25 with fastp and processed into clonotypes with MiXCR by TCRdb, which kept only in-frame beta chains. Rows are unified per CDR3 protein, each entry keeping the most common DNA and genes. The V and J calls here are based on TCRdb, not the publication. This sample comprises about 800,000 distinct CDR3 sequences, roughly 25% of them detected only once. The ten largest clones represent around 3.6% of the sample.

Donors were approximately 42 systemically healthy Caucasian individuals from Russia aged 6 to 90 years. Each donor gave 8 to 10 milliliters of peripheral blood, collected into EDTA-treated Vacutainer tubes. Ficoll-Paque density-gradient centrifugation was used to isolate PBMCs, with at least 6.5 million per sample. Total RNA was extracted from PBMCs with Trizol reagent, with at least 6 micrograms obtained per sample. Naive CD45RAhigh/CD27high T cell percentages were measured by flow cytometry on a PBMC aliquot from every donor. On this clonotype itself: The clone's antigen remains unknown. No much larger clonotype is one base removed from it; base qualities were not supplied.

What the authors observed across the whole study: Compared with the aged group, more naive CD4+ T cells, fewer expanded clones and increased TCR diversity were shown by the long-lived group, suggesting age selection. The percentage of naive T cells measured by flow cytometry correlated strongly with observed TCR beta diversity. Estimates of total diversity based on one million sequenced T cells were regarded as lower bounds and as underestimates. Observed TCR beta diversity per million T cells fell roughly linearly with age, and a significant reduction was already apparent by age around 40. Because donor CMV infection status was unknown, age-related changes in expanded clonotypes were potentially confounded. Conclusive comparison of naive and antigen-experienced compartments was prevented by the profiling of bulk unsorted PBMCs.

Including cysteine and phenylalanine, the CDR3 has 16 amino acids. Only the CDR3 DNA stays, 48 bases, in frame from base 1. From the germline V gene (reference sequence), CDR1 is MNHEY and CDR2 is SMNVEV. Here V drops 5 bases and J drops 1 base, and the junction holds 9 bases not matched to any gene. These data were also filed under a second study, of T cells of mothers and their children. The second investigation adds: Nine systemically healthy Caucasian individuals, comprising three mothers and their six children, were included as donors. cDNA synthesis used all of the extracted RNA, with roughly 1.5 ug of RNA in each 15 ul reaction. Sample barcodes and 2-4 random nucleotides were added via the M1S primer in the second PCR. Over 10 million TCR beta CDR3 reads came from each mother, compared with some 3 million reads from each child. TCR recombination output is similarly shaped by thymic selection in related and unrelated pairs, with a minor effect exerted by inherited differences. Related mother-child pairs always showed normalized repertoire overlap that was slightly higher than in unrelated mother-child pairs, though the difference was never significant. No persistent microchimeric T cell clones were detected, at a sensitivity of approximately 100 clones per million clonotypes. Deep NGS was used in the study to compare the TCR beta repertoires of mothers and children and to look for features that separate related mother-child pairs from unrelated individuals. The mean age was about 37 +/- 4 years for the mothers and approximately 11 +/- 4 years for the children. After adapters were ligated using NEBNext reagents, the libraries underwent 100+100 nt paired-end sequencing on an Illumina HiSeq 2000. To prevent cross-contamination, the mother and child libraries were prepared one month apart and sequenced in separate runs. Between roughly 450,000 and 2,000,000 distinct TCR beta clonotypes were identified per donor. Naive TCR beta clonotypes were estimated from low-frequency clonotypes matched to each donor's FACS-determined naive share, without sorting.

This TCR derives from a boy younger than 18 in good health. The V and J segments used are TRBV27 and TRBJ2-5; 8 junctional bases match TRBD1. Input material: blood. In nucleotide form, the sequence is TGTGCCAGCAGTCCCTCGACAGGGGATCTCCAAGAGACCCAGTACTTC. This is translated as CASSPSTGDLQETQYF.